This TCR beta chain was documented in a study of post-analysis software for immune sequencing data. About the research overall: Courses of disease covered relapsing-remitting, secondary progressive and progressive-relapsing multiple sclerosis. Study-level findings and limits: Patients used about 5 TRBV segments, including TRBV5-6, TRBV5-1 and TRBV20-1, more often than controls.

About this clonotype: What it binds is unknown.

CDR3 length: 11 amino acids. The germline CDR1 and CDR2 sequences are SEHNR and FQNEAQ (reference sequence). The V gene lost 7 bases and the J gene lost 0 bases, with 3 bases spanning the gap. cDNA libraries for TCR beta contained unique molecular identifiers. TCRdb reanalysed the PCR reads using MiXCR and keeps one entry per CDR3 protein. The profile shows 350,000 to 450,000 distinct CDR3 sequences, 35% to 45% of them singletons. The material sequenced was blood. The clonotype was recovered from a girl aged 2 to 9 with multiple sclerosis. The chain recombines TRBV7-9 with TRBJ1-1; D is unclear. Here the CDR3 DNA reads TGTGCCAGCACCATGAACACTGAAGCTTTCTTT. Encoded protein: CASTMNTEAFF.